This passage covers 19 T cell receptor beta chains from one sample sequenced in a study of shared clonotypes between healthy human individuals. CD8 cells classed as naive were CD45RO-negative and positively selected for CCR7, excluding terminally differentiated effector memory CD45RA+ cells. Repertoires were generated with immunoSEQ multiplex PCR, while TCRdb's copy carries only in-frame clones and drops some. Among about 2 million clones listed, about 95% were seen once. The sequenced sample consisted of naive CD8+ T cells sorted from blood. The receptor source for this set is a man aged 18 to 35 in good health.

The rearrangement uses TRBV11-2 and TRBJ1-1, with D unresolved. Deletions cut 1 base from V and 0 bases from J, with 9 bases between. The V gene's germline CDR1 is SGHAT and CDR2 FQNNGV. CDR3 length: 15 amino acids. The CDR3 DNA reads as TGTGCCAGCAGCTTAGCCTCTTCACTGAACACTGAAGCTTTCTTT. The encoded protein is CASSLASSLNTEAFF. The full variable domain, with the rest looked up from reference TRBV11-2 and TRBJ1-1, is EAGVAQSPRYKIIEKRQSVAFWCNPISGHATLYWYQQILGQGPKLLIQFQNNGVVDDSQLPKDRFSAERLKGVDSTLKIQPAKLEDSAVYLCASSLASSLNTEAFFGQGTRLTVV.

The chain carries TRBV7-2 and TRBJ2-5, with 7 bases matching TRBD2. The trim removed 8 bases at V and 3 bases at J, leaving 9 bases unmatched. The CDR3 loop spans 14 amino acids. CDR1 and CDR2 from the germline V gene are SGHTA and FQGNSA. The CDR3 DNA is TGTGCCAGCGCGGAGTGGGAGGGTGAAGAGACCCAGTACTTC. Its protein is CASAEWEGEETQYF.

The chain couples TRBV7-9 to TRBJ2-3; D is possibly TRBD2 (6 bases). The V end lost 5 bases, the J end lost 2 bases, and 14 bases lay between the germline ends. The CDR3 contains 15 residues. Germline-derived CDR1 and CDR2 are SEHNR and FQNEAQ (reference sequence). The CDR3 region has the DNA TGTGCCAGCAGCATTTCCGGGACTTCCACAGATACGCAGTATTTT. It specifies CASSISGTSTDTQYF.

The chain combines TRBV7-2 with TRBJ2-7; 7 bases align to TRBD2. V lost 4 bases, J lost 2 bases, and 2 bases stayed unmatched. CDR3 size: 13 residues. In germline, CDR1 is SGHTA, CDR2 FQGNSA. CDR3 bases: TGTGCCAGCAGCTACGGACTAGCCTACGAGCAGTACTTC. It is translated as CASSYGLAYEQYF.

J is TRBJ2-2 and V is TRBV19, with unresolved D. CDR1 is LNHDA and CDR2 is SQIVND in the germline V gene (reference sequence). The CDR3 extends over 15 amino acids. V shed 3 bases and J shed 0 bases, with 8 bases lying between them. The CDR3: CASSIFSANTGELFF. The CDR3 DNA sequence: TGTGCCAGTAGTATCTTCTCCGCGAACACCGGGGAGCTGTTTTTT.

This rearrangement joins TRBV11-2 to TRBJ2-2; maybe TRBD1 (5 bases). The CDR3 sequence is 17 residues long. The germline V and J ends were trimmed by 3 bases and 2 bases, with 16 bases remaining between them. Germline CDR1 SGHAT, CDR2 FQNNGV. The CDR3 spells CASSLDTKSTNTGELFF. DNA for the CDR3: TGTGCCAGCAGCTTGGACACTAAGTCGACTAACACCGGGGAGCTGTTTTTT.

This chain uses TRBV5-1 with TRBJ2-1; 8 nucleotides align to TRBD2. The CDR3 runs 14 residues. The V segment lost 6 bases and the J segment 2 bases; nucleotides outside the gene matches: 4. Germline CDR1 is SGHRS and CDR2 is YFSETQ. The CDR3 region has the DNA TGCGCCAGCAATCTAGCGGGCACCTACAATGAGCAGTTCTTC. It codes for CASNLAGTYNEQFF.

Note on this clone: The sample holds other DNA sequences that translate to the same CDR3. V gene TRBV27 combines with J gene TRBJ2-5; D uncertain. The CDR3 length is 14 residues. CDR1 MNHEY and CDR2 SMNVEV come from the germline V gene (reference sequence). V gave up 1 base and J gave up 3 bases, with 9 bases separating them. The CDR3 nucleotides read TGTGCCAGCAGTTTATTGGGTCGGGAAGAGACCCAGTACTTC. Residues: CASSLLGREETQYF.

CDR3 DNA sequence: TGTGCCAGCAGTGTTAGCGTCCTATCCTACGAGCAGTACTTC. This sequence encodes CASSVSVLSYEQYF. This chain connects TRBV2 to TRBJ2-7; TRBD2 might be the D (5 bases). Germline lookup yields CDR1 SNHLY and CDR2 FYNNEI. The CDR3 extends over 14 amino acids. V was shortened by 4 bases and J by 1 base, with 11 bases between the two germline ends.

This clone was observed a handful of times. The chain joins TRBV19 to TRBJ2-1; TRBD2 matches at 7 bases. Losses at the gene ends were 2 bases for V and 6 bases for J; bases not matched to a gene: 7. CDR3 length: 15 residues. Germline-derived CDR1 and CDR2 are LNHDA and SQIVND (reference sequence). DNA of the CDR3: TGTGCCAGTAGTATAACAGCGGGATTGGGCAATGAGCAGTTCTTC. It encodes CASSITAGLGNEQFF.

Remarks on this clone: Other DNA sequences within the sample encode an identical CDR3. The genes are TRBV19 and TRBJ2-7; D possibly matches TRBD1 or TRBD2 (5 bases each). Trimming left V 3 bases short and J 2 bases short, with 8 bases between. Germline V gene sequence: CDR1 LNHDA, CDR2 SQIVND (reference sequence). The CDR3 consists of 13 residues. This chain's CDR3 is CASSIGATYEQYF. In DNA form, the CDR3 reads TGTGCCAGTAGTATCGGGGCCACCTACGAGCAGTACTTC.

The rearrangement links TRBV19 to TRBJ2-7; D call uncertain. The CDR3 covers 11 residues. CDR1 and CDR2 from the germline V gene are LNHDA and SQIVND (reference sequence). Trimming removed 6 bases from V and 3 bases from J, with 6 bases in between. CDR3 sequence reads: CASSDGYEQYF. The CDR3 DNA reads TGTGCCAGTAGCGACGGCTACGAGCAGTACTTC.

The J gene is TRBJ1-5, the V gene TRBV7-9, with D perhaps TRBD1 (6 bases). Trimming cost V 10 bases and J 4 bases, with 11 bases left between them. The CDR3 length is 12 residues. CDR1 is SEHNR, CDR2 FQNEAQ, per germline (reference sequence). The CDR3 region is CATDSENQPQHF. DNA of the CDR3: TGTGCCACGGACAGTGAGAATCAGCCCCAGCATTTT.

The chain combines TRBV5-1 with TRBJ2-2; D not certain. The CDR3 extends over 14 amino acids. Germline V gene lookup returns CDR1 SGHRS and CDR2 YFSETQ. The V gene lost 9 bases and the J gene lost 0 bases, with 12 bases spanning the gap. The CDR3: CATSWAANTGELFF. DNA for the CDR3: TGCGCCACCTCCTGGGCGGCGAACACCGGGGAGCTGTTTTTT.

This chain connects TRBV19 to TRBJ1-4; tentatively, D is TRBD1 (5 bases). The CDR3 runs to 14 residues. V was shortened by 9 bases and J by 2 bases, with 13 bases between the two germline ends. The V gene's germline CDR1 is LNHDA and CDR2 SQIVND (reference sequence). The CDR3 loop is CARAATATNEKLFF. CDR3 coding DNA: TGTGCCAGAGCGGCGACAGCCACTAATGAAAAACTGTTTTTT.

V is TRBV6-1 and J is TRBJ1-2; D uncertain. Germline assignment: CDR1 MNHNS and CDR2 SASEGT. This CDR3 has 15 amino acids. Trimming removed 1 base from V and 2 bases from J, with 11 bases in between. CDR3 nucleotide sequence: TGTGCCAGCAGTGAAGGAGTTGGGTTCAACTATGGCTACACCTTC. Translating gives CASSEGVGFNYGYTF.

The chain employs TRBV2 and TRBJ1-5, with D unclear. The CDR3 loop spans 15 amino acids. With 3 bases removed from V and 3 bases from J, the gap between germline ends came to 12 bases. Per germline, CDR1 SNHLY and CDR2 FYNNEI. CDR3 bases: TGTGCCAGCAGTGAGTTCGGGGAAATCAATCAGCCCCAGCATTTT. The encoded protein is CASSEFGEINQPQHF. Full variable domain (remainder filled in from reference TRBV2 and TRBJ1-5): EPEVTQTPSHQVTQMGQEVILRCVPISNHLYFYWYRQILGQKVEFLVSFYNNEISEKSEIFDDQFSVERPDGSNFTLKIRSTKLEDSAMYFCASSEFGEINQPQHFGDGTRLSIL.

The J gene is TRBJ2-7, the V gene TRBV7-9, with D possibly called TRBD1 or TRBD2 (5 bases each). The V and J ends lost 1 base and 6 bases respectively, with 13 bases between them. Germline CDR1 reads SEHNR; CDR2 reads FQNEAQ (reference sequence). The CDR3 sequence is 14 residues long. In nucleotides, the CDR3 is TGTGCCAGCAGCTTAGTGGGACCACCAGCCGAGCAGTACTTC. It specifies CASSLVGPPAEQYF.

Concerning this clone itself: The junction and the germline gene differ at one end; a read error may be behind it. The CDR3 loop reads CASSPLGLAGGSNEQFF. In DNA form, the CDR3 reads TGTGCTAGCAGCCCCCTGGGGCTAGCGGGAGGAAGCAATGAGCAGTTCTTC. The chain combines TRBV7-7 with TRBJ2-1, with 11 positions matching TRBD2. The CDR3 sequence is 17 residues long. CDR1 and CDR2 from the germline V gene are SSHAT and FNYEAQ (reference sequence).